This is a list of T cell receptor beta chains from one sample in a study of shared clonotypes between healthy human individuals. TCRdb's copy holds only in-frame clones and misses some; the assay was immunoSEQ multiplex PCR. Among fewer than 600,000 clones, more than 65% were seen once, and the ten largest hold 13%. Sequences were obtained from PBMCs. The receptors derive from a woman between 35 and 50 years old in good health. Some clones in this sample may be carry-over from other donors' samples. Each CDR3 is given with its conserved first and last residue. The D gene is left open where the match is weak. Not all rows give a size; the values are once, few, many and, for expanded clones, a class.

V gene	J gene	clone size	D gene	CDR3 DNA	CDR3 protein
TRBV5-1	TRBJ2-6	NA	NA	TGCGCCAGCAGCGGAGGATCTGGGGCCAACGTCCTGACTTTC	CASSGGSGANVLTF
TRBV7-3	TRBJ2-5	NA	TRBD2	TGTGCCAGCTCTCTACTAGCGGGAGGCAGGGAGACCCAGTACTTC	CASSLLAGGRETQYF
TRBV7-2	TRBJ2-3	NA	NA	TGTGCCAGCAGCGTCTTCTCTAGCACAGATACGCAGTATTTT	CASSVFSSTDTQYF
TRBV6-1	TRBJ2-1	NA	TRBD2	TGTGCCAGCACTCGAGCGGGAGGTACCAATGAGCAGTTCTTC	CASTRAGGTNEQFF
TRBV28	TRBJ1-1	NA	TRBD1	TGTGCCAGCAGTTCCTGGACAGGGGGCGCGGGAGAAACTGAAGCTTTCTTT	CASSSWTGGAGETEAFF
TRBV7-2	TRBJ1-1	NA	NA	TGTGCCAGCAGCTTAGGAGGGGGATTGGGCACTGAAGCTTTCTTT	CASSLGGGLGTEAFF
TRBV30	TRBJ2-3	few	TRBD2	TGTGCCTGGAGTGTAGGACTAGCGGGAGGAACAGATACGCAGTATTTT	CAWSVGLAGGTDTQYF
TRBV19	TRBJ2-3	NA	TRBD2	TGTGCCAGTAGTATGAGAACTAGCGGGAGGCCCCCCCCAGATACGCAGTATTTT	CASSMRTSGRPPPDTQYF
TRBV5-4	TRBJ2-2	few	TRBD2	TGTGCCAGCAGCTCCGGGGTAGCGGGAGTCACCGGGGAGCTGTTTTTT	CASSSGVAGVTGELFF
TRBV7-2	TRBJ2-1	NA	NA	TGTGCCAGCAGACCAACACTAGCAACGGACTACAATGAGCAGTTCTTC	CASRPTLATDYNEQFF
TRBV21-1	TRBJ1-3	NA	NA	TGTGCCAGCAGCAACGACAGTCCCCGCTCTGGAAACACCATATATTTT	CASSNDSPRSGNTIYF
TRBV19	TRBJ2-1	NA	TRBD2	TGTGCCAGTGGCCGACTAGCGGGAGGCCCAAACAATGAGCAGTTCTTC	CASGRLAGGPNNEQFF
TRBV7-9	TRBJ1-2	NA	NA	TGTGCCAGCAGCTTAACCCCCCTGGGAGGAGCAGGCACCTTC	CASSLTPLGGAGTF
TRBV25-1	TRBJ2-3	NA	NA	TGTGCCAGCAGTGAATGGGTTGGTGGGAACACAGATACGCAGTATTTT	CASSEWVGGNTDTQYF
TRBV7-3	TRBJ2-7	NA	NA	TGTGCCAGCAGCCCAGGGGCGGGAGCCTACGAGCAGTACTTC	CASSPGAGAYEQYF
TRBV5-1	TRBJ2-3	NA	NA	TGCGCCAGCAGCCTCGATGGGGGGCCGGGTGGAGATACGCAGTATTTT	CASSLDGGPGGDTQYF
TRBV10-3	TRBJ1-1	NA	NA	TGTGCCATCAGAGGGCAGGGGAGGGTCGGCACTGAAGCTTTCTTT	CAIRGQGRVGTEAFF
TRBV11-2	TRBJ2-3	once	NA	TGTGCCAGCAGCTTAACGTTACCCCCTAGCACAGATACGCAGTATTTT	CASSLTLPPSTDTQYF
TRBV10-1	TRBJ2-5	NA	NA	TGCGCCAGCAGTGTGGGGCACGGAGGGGAGACCCAGTACTTC	CASSVGHGGETQYF
TRBV2	TRBJ2-5	few	NA	TGTGCCAGCAGTGAGTACGAGACCCAGTACTTC	CASSEYETQYF
TRBV27	TRBJ2-7	NA	NA	TGTGCCAGCAGTTTATGGGGTAGCTACGAGCAGTACTTC	CASSLWGSYEQYF
TRBV7-3	TRBJ2-1	NA	NA	TGTGCCAGCAGCCCTCGGGACACTTTCTCCTACAATGAGCAGTTCTTC	CASSPRDTFSYNEQFF
TRBV7-3	TRBJ2-7	NA	TRBD1	TGTGCCAGCAGCTCCGGGGGAGGTTCCGGGACAGGGTTAGGCGAGCAGTACTTC	CASSSGGGSGTGLGEQYF
TRBV12-5	TRBJ2-3	NA	TRBD1	TGTGCTAGTGGTTTGGTAGTGGCTCCACAGGGGGCCGGCACGCAGTATTTT	CASGLVVAPQGAGTQYF
TRBV7-3	TRBJ2-6	NA	NA	TGTGCCAGCAGTGCAGGGGTCTCTGGGGCCAACGTCCTGACTTTC	CASSAGVSGANVLTF
TRBV11-3	TRBJ2-7	NA	TRBD1	TGTGCCAGCAGCTTAGATCTGGGGACAGGGGCCTACGAGCAGTACTTC	CASSLDLGTGAYEQYF
TRBV7-6	TRBJ2-7	few	NA	TGTGCCAGCAGCCCTGGTCCCAAATACGAGCAGTACTTC	CASSPGPKYEQYF
TRBV7-3	TRBJ2-1	few	NA	TGTGCCAGCAGCCCGACTAACTACAATGAGCAGTTCTTC	CASSPTNYNEQFF
TRBV7-2	TRBJ1-5	few	NA	TGTGCCAGCAGCCGCCTGGGAACCCAGCATTTT	CASSRLGTQHF
TRBV5-1	TRBJ2-3	NA	NA	TGCGCCAGCGCCCCGGTGGGGAGCACAGATACGCAGTATTTT	CASAPVGSTDTQYF
TRBV19	TRBJ2-3	once	TRBD2	TGTGCCAGTAGTATCCAAGCGGGAGCTTTTGATACGCAGTATTTT	CASSIQAGAFDTQYF
TRBV19	TRBJ2-7	NA	NA	TGTGCCAGTAGTATATTGAACTTCCCCTACGAGCAGTACTTC	CASSILNFPYEQYF
TRBV30	TRBJ2-5	NA	TRBD1	TGTGCCTGTCCGGGACAGCAAGAGACCCAGTACTTC	CACPGQQETQYF
TRBV10-1	TRBJ2-1	NA	TRBD2	TGCGCCACCGAGGAACCGGGACTAGCGGGACAAAATGAGCAGTTCTTC	CATEEPGLAGQNEQFF
TRBV19	TRBJ2-5	NA	NA	TGTGCCAGTAGAGATACAGACGCCAAGGAGACCCAGTACTTC	CASRDTDAKETQYF
TRBV27	TRBJ2-1	NA	NA	TGTGCCAGCAGTTTAGGACCGACGAGCTCCTACAATGAGCAGTTCTTC	CASSLGPTSSYNEQFF
TRBV5-1	TRBJ2-5	once	TRBD1	TGCGCCAGCAGCTCTCAGGGGGTACAAGAGACCCAGTACTTC	CASSSQGVQETQYF
TRBV5-4	TRBJ1-2	once	TRBD1	TGTGCCAGCAGCATCACAGGGGTCGCTAACTATGGCTACACCTTC	CASSITGVANYGYTF